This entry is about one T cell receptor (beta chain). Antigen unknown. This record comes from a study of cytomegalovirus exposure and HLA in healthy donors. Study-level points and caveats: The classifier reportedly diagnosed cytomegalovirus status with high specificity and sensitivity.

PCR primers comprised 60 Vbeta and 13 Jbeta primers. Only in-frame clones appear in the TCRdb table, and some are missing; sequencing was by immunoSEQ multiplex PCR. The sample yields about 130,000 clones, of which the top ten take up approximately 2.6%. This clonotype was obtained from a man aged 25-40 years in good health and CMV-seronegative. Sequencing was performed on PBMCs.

CDR3 sequence: CASSPETGGSYNEQFF. In DNA form, the CDR3 reads TGCGCCAGCAGCCCGGAGACAGGGGGGTCCTACAATGAGCAGTTCTTC. The rearrangement links TRBV5-1 to TRBJ2-1; 9 nucleotides align to TRBD1. Germline V lookup: CDR1 SGHRS, CDR2 YFSETQ. V gave up 4 bases and J gave up 1 base; unmatched junction bases: 6. CDR3 length equals 16 residues.